Sequencing of this TCR beta chain was carried out in a study of shared clonotypes between healthy human individuals. Trimming removed 1 base at V and 0 bases at J, with 11 bases between. The CDR3 sequence is 16 residues long. Germline V gene data show CDR1 as SGHTS and CDR2 as YDEGEE. Naivety among CD8 cells was defined by CD45RO negativity and positive CCR7 selection, thereby excluding terminally differentiated effector memory CD45RA+ cells. Study findings and constraints: Few donors limited the genetic and exposure-history diversity represented.

Notes on this clone: Its antigen is not known.

Profiled with immunoSEQ multiplex PCR; TCRdb holds only in-frame clones, not every one. The data show about 2.1 million clones, 80% to 95% seen once. The sequence was obtained from a man aged 18 to 30 in good health. Some clones in this sample may be carry-over from other donors' samples. The rearrangement uses TRBV5-8 and TRBJ1-5; D is uncertain. The sequencing sample was made of naive CD8+ T cells from PBMCs. The CDR3 here is CASSLSVSDSNQPQHF. The CDR3, as DNA: TGTGCCAGCAGCTTGTCAGTGAGCGATAGCAATCAGCCCCAGCATTTT. The entire variable domain, with the rest obtained from reference TRBV5-8 and TRBJ1-5, is as follows: EAGVTQSPTHLIKTRGQQATLRCSPISGHTSVYWYQQALGLGLQFLLWYDEGEERNRGNFPPRFSGRQFPNYSSELNVNALELEDSALYLCASSLSVSDSNQPQHFGDGTRLSIL.